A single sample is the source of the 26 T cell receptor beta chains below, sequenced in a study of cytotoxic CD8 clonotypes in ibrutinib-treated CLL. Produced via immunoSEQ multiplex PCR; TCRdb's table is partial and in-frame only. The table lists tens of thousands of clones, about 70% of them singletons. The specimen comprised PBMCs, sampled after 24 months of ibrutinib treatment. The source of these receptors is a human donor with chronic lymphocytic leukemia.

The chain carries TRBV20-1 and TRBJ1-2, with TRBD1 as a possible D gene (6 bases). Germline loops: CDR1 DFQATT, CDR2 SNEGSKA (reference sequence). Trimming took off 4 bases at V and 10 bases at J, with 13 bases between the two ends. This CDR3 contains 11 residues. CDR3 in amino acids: CSAKQGRDYTF. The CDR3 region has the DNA TGCAGTGCTAAACAGGGACGGGACTACACCTTC.

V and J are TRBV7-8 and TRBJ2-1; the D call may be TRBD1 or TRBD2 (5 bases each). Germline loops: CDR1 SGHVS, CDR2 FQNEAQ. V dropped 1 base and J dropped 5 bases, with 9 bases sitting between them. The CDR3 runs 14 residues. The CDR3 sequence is CASSLGGVDNEQFF. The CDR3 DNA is TGTGCCAGCAGCTTAGGAGGGGTAGACAATGAGCAGTTCTTC. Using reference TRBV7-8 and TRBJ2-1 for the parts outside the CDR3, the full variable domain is GAGVSQSPRYKVAKRGQDVALRCDPISGHVSLFWYQQALGQGPEFLTYFQNEAQLDKSGLPSDRFFAERPEGSVSTLKIQRTQQEDSAVYLCASSLGGVDNEQFFGPGTRLTVL.

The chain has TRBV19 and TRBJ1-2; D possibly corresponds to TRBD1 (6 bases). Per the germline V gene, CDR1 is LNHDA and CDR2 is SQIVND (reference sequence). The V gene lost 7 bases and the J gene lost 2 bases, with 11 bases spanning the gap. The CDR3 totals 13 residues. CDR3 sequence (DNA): TGTGCCAGTAACATACAGGGCAACTATGGCTACACCTTC. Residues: CASNIQGNYGYTF.

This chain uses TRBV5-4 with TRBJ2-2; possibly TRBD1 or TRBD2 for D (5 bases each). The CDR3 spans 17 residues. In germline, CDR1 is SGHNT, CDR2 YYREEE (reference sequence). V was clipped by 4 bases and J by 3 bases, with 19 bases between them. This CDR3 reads CASSQEGRLLYTGELFF. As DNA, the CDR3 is TGTGCCAGCAGCCAAGAGGGACGACTACTCTACACCGGGGAGCTGTTTTTT. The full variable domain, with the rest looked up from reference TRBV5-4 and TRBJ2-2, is ETGVTQSPTHLIKTRGQQVTLRCSSQSGHNTVSWYQQALGQGPQFIFQYYREEENGRGNFPPRFSGLQFPNYSSELNVNALELDDSALYLCASSQEGRLLYTGELFFGEGSRLTVL.

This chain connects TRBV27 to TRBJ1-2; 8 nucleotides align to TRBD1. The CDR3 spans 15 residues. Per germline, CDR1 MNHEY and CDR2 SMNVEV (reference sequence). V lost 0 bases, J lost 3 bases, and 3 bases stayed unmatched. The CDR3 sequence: CASSLSKTGDYGYTF. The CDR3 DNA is TGTGCCAGCAGTTTATCCAAGACAGGGGACTATGGCTACACCTTC.

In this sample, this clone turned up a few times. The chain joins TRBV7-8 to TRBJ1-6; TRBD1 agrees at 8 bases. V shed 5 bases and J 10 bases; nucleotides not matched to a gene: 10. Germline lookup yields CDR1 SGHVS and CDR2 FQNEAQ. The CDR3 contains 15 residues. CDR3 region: CASSPRTGLGSPLHF. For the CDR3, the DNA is TGTGCCAGCAGCCCACGGACAGGGTTGGGCTCACCCCTCCACTTT. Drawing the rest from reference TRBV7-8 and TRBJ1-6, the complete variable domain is GAGVSQSPRYKVAKRGQDVALRCDPISGHVSLFWYQQALGQGPEFLTYFQNEAQLDKSGLPSDRFFAERPEGSVSTLKIQRTQQEDSAVYLCASSPRTGLGSPLHFGNGTRLTVT.

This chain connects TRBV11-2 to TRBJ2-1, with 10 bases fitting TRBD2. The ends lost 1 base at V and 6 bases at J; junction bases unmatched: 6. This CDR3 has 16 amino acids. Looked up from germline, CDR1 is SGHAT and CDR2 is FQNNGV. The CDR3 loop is CASSLGEGLARNEQFF. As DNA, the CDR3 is TGTGCCAGCAGCTTAGGGGAGGGACTAGCGCGCAATGAGCAGTTCTTC.

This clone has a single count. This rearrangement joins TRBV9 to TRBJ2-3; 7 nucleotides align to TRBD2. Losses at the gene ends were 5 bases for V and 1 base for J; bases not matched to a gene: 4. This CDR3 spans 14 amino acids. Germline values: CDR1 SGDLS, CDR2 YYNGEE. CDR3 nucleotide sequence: TGTGCCAGCAGTGGACTAGGGGGCACAGATACGCAGTATTTT. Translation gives CASSGLGGTDTQYF. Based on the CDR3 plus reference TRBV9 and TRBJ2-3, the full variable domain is DSGVTQTPKHLITATGQRVTLRCSPRSGDLSVYWYQQSLDQGLQFLIQYYNGEERAKGNILERFSAQQFPDLHSELNLSSLELGDSALYFCASSGLGGTDTQYFGPGTRLTVL.

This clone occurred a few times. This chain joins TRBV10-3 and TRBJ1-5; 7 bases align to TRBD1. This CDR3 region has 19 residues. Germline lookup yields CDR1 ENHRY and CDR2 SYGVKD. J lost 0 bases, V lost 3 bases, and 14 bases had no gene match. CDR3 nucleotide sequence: TGTGCCATCAGTGACCCTCTTTTGGGACAGCTTTATAGCAATCAGCCCCAGCATTTT. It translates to CAISDPLLGQLYSNQPQHF.

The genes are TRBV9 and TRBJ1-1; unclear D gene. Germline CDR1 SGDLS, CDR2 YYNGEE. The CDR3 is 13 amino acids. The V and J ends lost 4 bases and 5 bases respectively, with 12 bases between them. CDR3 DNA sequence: TGTGCCAGCAGCCCCTTCGATGGGACTGAAGCTTTCTTT. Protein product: CASSPFDGTEAFF.

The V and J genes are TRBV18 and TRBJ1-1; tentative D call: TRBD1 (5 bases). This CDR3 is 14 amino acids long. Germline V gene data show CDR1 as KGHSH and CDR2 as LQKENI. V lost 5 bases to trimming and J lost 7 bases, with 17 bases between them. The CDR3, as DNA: TGTGCCAGCTCAGGACCGGGGCCGATTGGTGAAGCTTTCTTT. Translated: CASSGPGPIGEAFF.

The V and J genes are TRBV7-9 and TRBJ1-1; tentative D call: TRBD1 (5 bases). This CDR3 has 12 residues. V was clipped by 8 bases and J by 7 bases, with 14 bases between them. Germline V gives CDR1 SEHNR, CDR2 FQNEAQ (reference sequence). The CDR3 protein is CASRYSDSEAFF. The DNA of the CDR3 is TGTGCCAGCCGATATTCTGACAGTGAAGCTTTCTTT.

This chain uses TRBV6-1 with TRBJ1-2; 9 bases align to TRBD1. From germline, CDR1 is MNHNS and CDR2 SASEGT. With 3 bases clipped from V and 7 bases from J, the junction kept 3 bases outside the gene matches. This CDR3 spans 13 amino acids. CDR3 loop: CASSEGGQGGYTF. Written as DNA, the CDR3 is TGTGCCAGCAGTGAGGGGGGACAGGGTGGCTACACCTTC.

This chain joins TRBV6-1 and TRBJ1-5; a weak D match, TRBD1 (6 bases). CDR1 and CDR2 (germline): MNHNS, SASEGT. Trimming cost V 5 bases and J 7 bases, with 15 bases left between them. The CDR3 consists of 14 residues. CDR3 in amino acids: CASSKDGGWQPQHF. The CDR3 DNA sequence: TGTGCCAGCAGTAAAGATGGGGGCTGGCAGCCCCAGCATTTT.

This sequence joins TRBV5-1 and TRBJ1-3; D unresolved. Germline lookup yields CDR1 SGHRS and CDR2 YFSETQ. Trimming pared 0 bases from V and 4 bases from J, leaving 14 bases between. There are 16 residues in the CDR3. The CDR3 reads CASSLVSRGIGNTIYF. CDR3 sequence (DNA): TGCGCCAGCAGCTTGGTATCCCGAGGGATCGGAAACACCATATATTTT. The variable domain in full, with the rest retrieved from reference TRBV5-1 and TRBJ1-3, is KAGVTQTPRYLIKTRGQQVTLSCSPISGHRSVSWYQQTPGQGLQFLFEYFSETQRNKGNFPGRFSGRQFSNSRSEMNVSTLELGDSALYLCASSLVSRGIGNTIYFGEGSWLTVV.

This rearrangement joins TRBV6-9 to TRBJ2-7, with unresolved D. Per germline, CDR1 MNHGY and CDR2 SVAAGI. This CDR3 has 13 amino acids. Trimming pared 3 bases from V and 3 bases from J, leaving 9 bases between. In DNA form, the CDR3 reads TGTGCCAGCAGTTACTCTCGCCTCTACGAGCAGTACTTC. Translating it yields CASSYSRLYEQYF.

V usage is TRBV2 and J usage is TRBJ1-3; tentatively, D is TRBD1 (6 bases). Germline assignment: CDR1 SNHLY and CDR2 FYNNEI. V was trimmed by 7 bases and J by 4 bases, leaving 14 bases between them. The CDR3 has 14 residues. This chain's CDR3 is CASNRGLGGNTIYF. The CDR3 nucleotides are TGTGCCAGCAACCGGGGGCTAGGCGGAAACACCATATATTTT.

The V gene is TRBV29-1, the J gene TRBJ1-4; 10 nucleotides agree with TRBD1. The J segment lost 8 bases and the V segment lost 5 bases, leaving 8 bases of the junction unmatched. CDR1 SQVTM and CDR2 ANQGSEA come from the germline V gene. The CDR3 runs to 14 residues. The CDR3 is CSVRTGGIREKLFF. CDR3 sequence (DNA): TGCAGCGTTCGGACAGGGGGTATCAGGGAAAAACTGTTTTTT.

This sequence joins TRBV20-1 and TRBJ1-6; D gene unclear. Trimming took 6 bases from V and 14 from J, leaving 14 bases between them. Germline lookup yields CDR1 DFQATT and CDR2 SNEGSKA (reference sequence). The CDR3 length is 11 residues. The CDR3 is CSAVQPGALHF. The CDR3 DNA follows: TGCAGTGCCGTACAGCCTGGGGCCCTCCACTTT.

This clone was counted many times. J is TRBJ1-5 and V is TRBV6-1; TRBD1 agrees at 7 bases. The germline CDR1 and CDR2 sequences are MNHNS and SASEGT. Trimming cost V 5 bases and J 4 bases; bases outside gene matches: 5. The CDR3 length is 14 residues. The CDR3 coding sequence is TGTGCCAGCAGTCCACAGGGGCCAAATCAGCCCCAGCATTTT. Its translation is CASSPQGPNQPQHF.

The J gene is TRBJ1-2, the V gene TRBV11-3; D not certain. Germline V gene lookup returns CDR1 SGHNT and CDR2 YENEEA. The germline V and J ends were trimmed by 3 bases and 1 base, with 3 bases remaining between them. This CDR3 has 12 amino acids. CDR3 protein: CASSFRNYGYTF. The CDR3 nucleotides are TGTGCCAGCAGCTTTCGTAACTATGGCTACACCTTC.

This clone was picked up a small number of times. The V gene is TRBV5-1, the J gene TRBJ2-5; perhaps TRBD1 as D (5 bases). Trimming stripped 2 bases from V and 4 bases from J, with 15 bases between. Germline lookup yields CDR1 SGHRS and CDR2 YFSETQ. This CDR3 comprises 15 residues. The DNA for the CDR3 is TGCGCCAGCAGCTTCTGGGAAGGGGAAGGAGAGACCCAGTACTTC. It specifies CASSFWEGEGETQYF.

CDR3 DNA: TGTGCCAGCCGGGGGGCGGATGGAAACACCATATATTTT. Its protein product is CASRGADGNTIYF. The chain combines TRBV11-2 with TRBJ1-3, with a weak D call TRBD1 (6 bases). Trimming removed 8 bases from V and 3 bases from J, with 11 bases in between. Germline CDR1 is SGHAT and CDR2 is FQNNGV. This CDR3 has 13 residues.

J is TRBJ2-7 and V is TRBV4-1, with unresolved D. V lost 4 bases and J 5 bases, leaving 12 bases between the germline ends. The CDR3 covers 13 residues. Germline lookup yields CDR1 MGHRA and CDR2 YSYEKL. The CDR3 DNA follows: TGCGCCAGCAGCCTAACTCTAGGAGACGAGCAGTACTTC. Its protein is CASSLTLGDEQYF.

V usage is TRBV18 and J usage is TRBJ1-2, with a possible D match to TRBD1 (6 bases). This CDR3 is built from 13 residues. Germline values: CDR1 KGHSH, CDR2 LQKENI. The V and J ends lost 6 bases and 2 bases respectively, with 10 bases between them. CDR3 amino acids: CASSGDRNYGYTF. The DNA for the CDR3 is TGTGCCAGCTCGGGCGACAGGAACTATGGCTACACCTTC. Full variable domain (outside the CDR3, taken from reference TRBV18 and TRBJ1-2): NAGVMQNPRHLVRRRGQEARLRCSPMKGHSHVYWYRQLPEEGLKFMVYLQKENIIDESGMPKERFSAEFPKEGPSILRIQQVVRGDSAAYFCASSGDRNYGYTFGSGTRLTVV.

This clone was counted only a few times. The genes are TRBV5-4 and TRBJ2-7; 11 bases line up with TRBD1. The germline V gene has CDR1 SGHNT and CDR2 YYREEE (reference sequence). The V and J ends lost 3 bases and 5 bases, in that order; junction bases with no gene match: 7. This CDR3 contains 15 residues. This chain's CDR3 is CASSSPGQGVHEQYF. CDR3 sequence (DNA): TGTGCCAGCAGCTCGCCGGGACAGGGGGTCCACGAGCAGTACTTC.